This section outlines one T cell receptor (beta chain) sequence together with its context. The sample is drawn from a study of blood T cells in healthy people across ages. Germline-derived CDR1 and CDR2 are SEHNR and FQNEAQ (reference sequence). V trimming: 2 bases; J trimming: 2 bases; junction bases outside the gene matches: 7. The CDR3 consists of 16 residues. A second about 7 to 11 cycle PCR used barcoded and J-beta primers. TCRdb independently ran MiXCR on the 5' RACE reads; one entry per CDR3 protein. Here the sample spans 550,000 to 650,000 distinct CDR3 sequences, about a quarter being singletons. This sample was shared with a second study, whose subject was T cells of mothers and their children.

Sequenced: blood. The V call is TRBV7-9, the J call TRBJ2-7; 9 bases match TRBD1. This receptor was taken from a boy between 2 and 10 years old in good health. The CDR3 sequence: CASSLPTGGIAYEQYF. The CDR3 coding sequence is TGTGCCAGCAGCTTACCTACAGGGGGCATCGCCTACGAGCAGTACTTC.